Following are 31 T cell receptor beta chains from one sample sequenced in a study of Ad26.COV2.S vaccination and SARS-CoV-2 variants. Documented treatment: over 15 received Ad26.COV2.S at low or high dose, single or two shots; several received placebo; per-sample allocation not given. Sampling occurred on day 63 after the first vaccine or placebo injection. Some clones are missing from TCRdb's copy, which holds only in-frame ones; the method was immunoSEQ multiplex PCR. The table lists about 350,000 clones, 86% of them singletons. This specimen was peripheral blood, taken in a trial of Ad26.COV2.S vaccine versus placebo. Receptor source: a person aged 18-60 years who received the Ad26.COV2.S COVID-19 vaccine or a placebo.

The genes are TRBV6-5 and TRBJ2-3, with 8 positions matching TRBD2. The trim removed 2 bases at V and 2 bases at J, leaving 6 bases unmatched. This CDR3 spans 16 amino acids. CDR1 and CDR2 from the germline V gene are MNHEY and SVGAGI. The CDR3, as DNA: TGTGCCAGCAGTTACAACCGAGCGGGGGACACAGATACGCAGTATTTT. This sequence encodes CASSYNRAGDTDTQYF.

Here the CDR3 DNA reads TGTGCCAGCAGCCTGGGCGCGGGATCCTACGAGCAGTACTTC. Its protein product is CASSLGAGSYEQYF. The rearrangement links TRBV9 to TRBJ2-7; D is perhaps TRBD2 (6 bases). The V end lost 4 bases, the J end lost 1 base, and 12 bases lay between the germline ends. The CDR3 spans 14 residues. CDR1 SGDLS and CDR2 YYNGEE come from the germline V gene. Together with reference TRBV9 and TRBJ2-7, the CDR3 gives the full variable domain: DSGVTQTPKHLITATGQRVTLRCSPRSGDLSVYWYQQSLDQGLQFLIQYYNGEERAKGNILERFSAQQFPDLHSELNLSSLELGDSALYFCASSLGAGSYEQYFGPGTRLTVT.

CDR3 bases: TGTGCCATCAGGTCCGGTGGGCAGGGCACTGAAGCTTTCTTT. It specifies CAIRSGGQGTEAFF. This chain connects TRBV10-3 to TRBJ1-1, with D maybe TRBD1 (5 bases). V shed 6 bases and J shed 4 bases, with 15 bases lying between them. The germline CDR1 and CDR2 sequences are ENHRY and SYGVKD. The CDR3 has 14 residues.

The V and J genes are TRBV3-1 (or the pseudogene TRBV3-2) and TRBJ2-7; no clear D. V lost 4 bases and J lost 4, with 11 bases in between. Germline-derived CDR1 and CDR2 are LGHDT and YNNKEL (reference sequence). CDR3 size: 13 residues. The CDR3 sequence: CASSLPWPYEQYF. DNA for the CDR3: TGTGCCAGCAGCCTGCCCTGGCCATACGAGCAGTACTTC.

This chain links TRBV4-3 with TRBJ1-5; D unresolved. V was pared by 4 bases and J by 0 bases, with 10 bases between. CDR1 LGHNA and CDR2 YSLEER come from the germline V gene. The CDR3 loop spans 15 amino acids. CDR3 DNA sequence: TGCGCCAGCAGCCCCCATAGATTTAGCAATCAGCCCCAGCATTTT. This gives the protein CASSPHRFSNQPQHF.

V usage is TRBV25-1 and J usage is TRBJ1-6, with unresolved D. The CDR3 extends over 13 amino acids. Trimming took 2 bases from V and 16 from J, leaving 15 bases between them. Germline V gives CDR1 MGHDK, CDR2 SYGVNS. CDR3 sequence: CASSEKAASGLHF. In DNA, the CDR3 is TGTGCCAGCAGTGAAAAAGCGGCCAGCGGTCTCCACTTT.

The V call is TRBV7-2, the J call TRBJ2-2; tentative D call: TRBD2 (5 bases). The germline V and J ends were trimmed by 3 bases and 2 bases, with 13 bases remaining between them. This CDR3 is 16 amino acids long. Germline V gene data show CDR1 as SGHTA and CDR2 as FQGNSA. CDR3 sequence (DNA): TGTGCCAGCAGCTTTATTGGAGGCTCAAACACCGGGGAGCTGTTTTTT. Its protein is CASSFIGGSNTGELFF. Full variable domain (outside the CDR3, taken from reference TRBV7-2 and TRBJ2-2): GAGVSQSPSNKVTEKGKDVELRCDPISGHTALYWYRQSLGQGLEFLIYFQGNSAPDKSGLPSDRFSAERTGGSVSTLTIQRTQQEDSAVYLCASSFIGGSNTGELFFGEGSRLTVL.

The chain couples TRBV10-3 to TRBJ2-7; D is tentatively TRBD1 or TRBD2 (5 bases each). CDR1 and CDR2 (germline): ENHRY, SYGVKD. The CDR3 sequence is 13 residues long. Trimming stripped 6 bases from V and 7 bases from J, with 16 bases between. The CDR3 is CAIRTGNPGEQYF. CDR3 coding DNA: TGTGCCATCAGAACAGGTAACCCGGGGGAGCAGTACTTC.

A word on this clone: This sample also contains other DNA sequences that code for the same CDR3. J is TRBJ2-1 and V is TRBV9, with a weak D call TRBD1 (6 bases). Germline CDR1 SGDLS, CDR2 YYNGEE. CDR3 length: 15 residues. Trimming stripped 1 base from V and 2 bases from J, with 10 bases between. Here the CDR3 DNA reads TGTGCCAGCAGCGTAACCCAGGGGACCTACAATGAGCAGTTCTTC. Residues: CASSVTQGTYNEQFF.

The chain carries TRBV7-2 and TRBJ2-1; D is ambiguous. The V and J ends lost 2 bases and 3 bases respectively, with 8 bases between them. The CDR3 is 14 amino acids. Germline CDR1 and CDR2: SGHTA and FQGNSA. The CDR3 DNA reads TGTGCCAGCAGCTTACGCCGAGGCTACAATGAGCAGTTCTTC. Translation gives CASSLRRGYNEQFF.

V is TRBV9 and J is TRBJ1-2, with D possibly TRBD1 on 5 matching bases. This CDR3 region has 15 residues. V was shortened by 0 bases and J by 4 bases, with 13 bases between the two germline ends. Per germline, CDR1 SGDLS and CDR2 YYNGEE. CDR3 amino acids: CASSVGRGRSYGYTF. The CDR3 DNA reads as TGTGCCAGCAGCGTAGGGAGGGGCCGGAGCTATGGCTACACCTTC.

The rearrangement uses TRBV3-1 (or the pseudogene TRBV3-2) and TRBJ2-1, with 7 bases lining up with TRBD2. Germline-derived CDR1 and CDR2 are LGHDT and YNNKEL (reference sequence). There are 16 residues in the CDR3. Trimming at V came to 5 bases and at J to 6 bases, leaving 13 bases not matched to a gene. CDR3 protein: CASSSHSGLVSNEQFF. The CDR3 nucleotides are TGTGCCAGCAGCTCTCACTCCGGACTAGTTAGCAATGAGCAGTTCTTC.

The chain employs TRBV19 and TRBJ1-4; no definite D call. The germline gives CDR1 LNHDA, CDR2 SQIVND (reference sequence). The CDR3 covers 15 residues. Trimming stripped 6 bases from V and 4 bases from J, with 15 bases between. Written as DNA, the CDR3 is TGTGCCAGTAGGGGAGAGCTTGCTGATAATGAAAAACTGTTTTTT. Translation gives CASRGELADNEKLFF.

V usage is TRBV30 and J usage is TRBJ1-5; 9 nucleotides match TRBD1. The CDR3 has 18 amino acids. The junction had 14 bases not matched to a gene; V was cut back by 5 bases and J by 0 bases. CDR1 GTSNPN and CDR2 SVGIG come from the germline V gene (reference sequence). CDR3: CAWSGTGQGLYSNQPQHF. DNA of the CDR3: TGTGCCTGGTCAGGTACGGGACAGGGTCTTTATAGCAATCAGCCCCAGCATTTT.

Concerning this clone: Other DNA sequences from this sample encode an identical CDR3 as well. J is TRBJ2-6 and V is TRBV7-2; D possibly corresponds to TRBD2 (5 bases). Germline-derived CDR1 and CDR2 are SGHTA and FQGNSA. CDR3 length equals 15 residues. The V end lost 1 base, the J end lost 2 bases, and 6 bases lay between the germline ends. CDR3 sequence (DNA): TGTGCCAGCAGCTTAGGGGGAGCTGGGGCCAACGTCCTGACTTTC. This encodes CASSLGGAGANVLTF. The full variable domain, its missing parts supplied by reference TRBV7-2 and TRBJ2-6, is GAGVSQSPSNKVTEKGKDVELRCDPISGHTALYWYRQSLGQGLEFLIYFQGNSAPDKSGLPSDRFSAERTGGSVSTLTIQRTQQEDSAVYLCASSLGGAGANVLTFGAGSRLTVL.

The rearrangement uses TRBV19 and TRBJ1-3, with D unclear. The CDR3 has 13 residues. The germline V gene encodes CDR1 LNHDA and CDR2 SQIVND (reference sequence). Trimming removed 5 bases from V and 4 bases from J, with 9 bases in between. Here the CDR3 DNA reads TGTGCCAGTAGTCTCGAATACGGAAACACCATATATTTT. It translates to CASSLEYGNTIYF.

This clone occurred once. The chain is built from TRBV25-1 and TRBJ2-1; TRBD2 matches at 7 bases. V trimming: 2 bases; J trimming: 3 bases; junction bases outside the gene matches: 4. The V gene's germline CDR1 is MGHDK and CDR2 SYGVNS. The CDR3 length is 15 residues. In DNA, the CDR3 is TGTGCCAGCAGTGAAGGACTAGGGAACTACAATGAGCAGTTCTTC. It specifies CASSEGLGNYNEQFF.

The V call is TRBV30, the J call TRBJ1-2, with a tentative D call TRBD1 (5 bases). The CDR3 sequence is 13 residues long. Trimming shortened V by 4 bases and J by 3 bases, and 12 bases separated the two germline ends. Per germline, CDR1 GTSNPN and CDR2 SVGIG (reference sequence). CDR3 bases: TGTGCCTGGATTGGAGACAGTTACTATGGCTACACCTTC. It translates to CAWIGDSYYGYTF.

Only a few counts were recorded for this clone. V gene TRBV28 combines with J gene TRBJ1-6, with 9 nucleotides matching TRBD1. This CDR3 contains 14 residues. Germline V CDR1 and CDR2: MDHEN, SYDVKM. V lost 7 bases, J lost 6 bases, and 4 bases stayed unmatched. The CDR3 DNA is TGTGCCAGCACCCCACAGGGGGCTAATTCACCCCTCCACTTT. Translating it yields CASTPQGANSPLHF.

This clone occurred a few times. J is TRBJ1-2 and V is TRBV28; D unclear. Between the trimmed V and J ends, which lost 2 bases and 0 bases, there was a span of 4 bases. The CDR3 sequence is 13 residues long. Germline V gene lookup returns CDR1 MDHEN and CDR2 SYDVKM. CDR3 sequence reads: CASSLQTNYGYTF. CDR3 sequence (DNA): TGTGCCAGCAGTTTACAGACTAACTATGGCTACACCTTC.

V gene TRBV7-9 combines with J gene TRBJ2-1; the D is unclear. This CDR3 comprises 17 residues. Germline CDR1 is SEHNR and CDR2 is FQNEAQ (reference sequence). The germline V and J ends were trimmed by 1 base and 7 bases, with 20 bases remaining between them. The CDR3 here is CASSLVGRVDVRNEQFF. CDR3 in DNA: TGTGCCAGCAGCTTAGTTGGTAGAGTAGATGTTAGGAATGAGCAGTTCTTC.

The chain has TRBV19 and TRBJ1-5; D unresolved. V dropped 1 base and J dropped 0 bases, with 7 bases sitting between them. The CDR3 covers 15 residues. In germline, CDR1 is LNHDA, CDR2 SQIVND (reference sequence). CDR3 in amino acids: CASSIGLHSNQPQHF. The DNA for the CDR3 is TGTGCCAGTAGTATAGGCCTTCATAGCAATCAGCCCCAGCATTTT.

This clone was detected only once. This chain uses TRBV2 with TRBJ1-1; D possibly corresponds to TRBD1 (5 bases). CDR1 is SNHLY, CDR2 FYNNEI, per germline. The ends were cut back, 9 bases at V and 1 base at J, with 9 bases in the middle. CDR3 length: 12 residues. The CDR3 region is CARGRENTEAFF. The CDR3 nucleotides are TGTGCCAGAGGCAGGGAGAACACTGAAGCTTTCTTT.

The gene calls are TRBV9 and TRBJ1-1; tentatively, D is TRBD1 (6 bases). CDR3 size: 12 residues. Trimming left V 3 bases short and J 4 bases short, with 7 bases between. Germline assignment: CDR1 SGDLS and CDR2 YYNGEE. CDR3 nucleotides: TGTGCCAGCAGCGGAGGGGGCACTGAAGCTTTCTTT. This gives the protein CASSGGGTEAFF.

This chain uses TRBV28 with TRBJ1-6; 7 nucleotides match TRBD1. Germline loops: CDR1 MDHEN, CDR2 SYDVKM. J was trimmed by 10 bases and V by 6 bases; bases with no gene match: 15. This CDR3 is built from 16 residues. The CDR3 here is CASSRPGGAARSPLHF. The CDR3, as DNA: TGTGCCAGCAGCCGACCAGGGGGGGCGGCACGCTCACCCCTCCACTTT.

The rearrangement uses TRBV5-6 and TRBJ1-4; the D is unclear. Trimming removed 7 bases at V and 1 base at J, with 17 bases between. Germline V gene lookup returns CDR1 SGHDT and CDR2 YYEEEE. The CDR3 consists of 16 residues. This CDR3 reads CASSTENLLTNEKLFF. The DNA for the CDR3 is TGTGCCAGCTCGACGGAGAACTTACTAACTAATGAAAAACTGTTTTTT.

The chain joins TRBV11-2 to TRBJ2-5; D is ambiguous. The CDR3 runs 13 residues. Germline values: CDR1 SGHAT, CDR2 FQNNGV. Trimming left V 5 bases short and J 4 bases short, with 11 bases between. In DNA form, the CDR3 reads TGTGCCAGCAGCATCGGTGTTAGAGAGACCCAGTACTTC. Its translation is CASSIGVRETQYF.

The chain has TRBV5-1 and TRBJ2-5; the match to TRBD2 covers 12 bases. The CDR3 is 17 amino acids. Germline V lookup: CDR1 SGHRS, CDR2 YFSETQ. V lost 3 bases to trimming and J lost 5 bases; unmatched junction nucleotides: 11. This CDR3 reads CASSSTSGRTSPETQYF. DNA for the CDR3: TGCGCCAGCAGCTCGACTAGCGGGAGAACCTCCCCGGAGACCCAGTACTTC.

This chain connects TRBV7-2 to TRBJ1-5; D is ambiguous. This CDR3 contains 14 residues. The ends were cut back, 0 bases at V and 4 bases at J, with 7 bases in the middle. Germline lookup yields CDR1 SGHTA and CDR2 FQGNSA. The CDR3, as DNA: TGTGCCAGCAGCTTAGCTCGTGGGAATCAGCCCCAGCATTTT. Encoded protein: CASSLARGNQPQHF.

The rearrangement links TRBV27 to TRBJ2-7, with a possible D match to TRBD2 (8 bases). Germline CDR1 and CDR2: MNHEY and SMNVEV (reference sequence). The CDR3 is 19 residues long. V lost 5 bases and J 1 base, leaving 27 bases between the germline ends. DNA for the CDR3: TGTGCCAGCAGTGGGTTGGACAGGCCAGCGCGGGGGGCGTCCTACGAGCAGTACTTC. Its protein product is CASSGLDRPARGASYEQYF.

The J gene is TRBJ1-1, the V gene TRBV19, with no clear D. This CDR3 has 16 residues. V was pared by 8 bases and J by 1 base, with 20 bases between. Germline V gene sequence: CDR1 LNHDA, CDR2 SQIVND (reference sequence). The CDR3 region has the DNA TGTGCCAGTGGCCCCTTCCTCGGTCTGAAGAACACTGAAGCTTTCTTT. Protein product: CASGPFLGLKNTEAFF.